This T cell receptor (beta chain) was identified during a study of blood T cell repertoires in COVID-19. The V gene's germline CDR1 is MDHEN and CDR2 SYDVKM. The CDR3 has 14 amino acids. Germline trimming cut 10 bases from V and 0 bases from J; bases unmatched to any gene: 8. The repertoire was sequenced with immunoSEQ multiplex PCR; TCRdb's copy has only in-frame clones and lacks some. The sample holds some 240,000 clones, 70% to 85% seen once. The table lists this clone with a count of one. Sequenced input: peripheral blood. The sequence was obtained from a woman of 80 years or more with acute or convalescent COVID-19. V is TRBV28 and J is TRBJ2-5; 7 nucleotides align to TRBD2. This CDR3 is CATSGGVYQETQYF. CDR3 nucleotides: TGTGCCACCTCGGGGGGAGTGTACCAAGAGACCCAGTACTTC.